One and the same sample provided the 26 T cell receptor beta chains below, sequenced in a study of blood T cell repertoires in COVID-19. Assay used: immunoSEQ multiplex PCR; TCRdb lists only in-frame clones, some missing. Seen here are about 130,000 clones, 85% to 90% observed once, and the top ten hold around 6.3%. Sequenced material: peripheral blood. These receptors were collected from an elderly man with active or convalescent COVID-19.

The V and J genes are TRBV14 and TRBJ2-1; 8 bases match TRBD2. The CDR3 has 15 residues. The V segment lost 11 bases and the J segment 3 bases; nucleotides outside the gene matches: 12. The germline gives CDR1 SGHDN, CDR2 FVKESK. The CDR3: CASKPRSGVYNEQFF. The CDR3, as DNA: TGTGCCTCCAAACCGCGTAGCGGGGTCTACAATGAGCAGTTCTTC.

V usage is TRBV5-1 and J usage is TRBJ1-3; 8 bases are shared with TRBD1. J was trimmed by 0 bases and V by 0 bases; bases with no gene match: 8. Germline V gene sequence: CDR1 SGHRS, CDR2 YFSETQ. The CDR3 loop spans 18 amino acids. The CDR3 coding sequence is TGCGCCAGCAGCTTGGGGACGGACAGGGCGAGCTCTGGAAACACCATATATTTT. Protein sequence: CASSLGTDRASSGNTIYF.

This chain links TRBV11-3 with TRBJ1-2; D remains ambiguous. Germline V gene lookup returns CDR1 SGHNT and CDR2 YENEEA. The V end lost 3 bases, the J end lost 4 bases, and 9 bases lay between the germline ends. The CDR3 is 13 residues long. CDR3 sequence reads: CASSLRSGYGYTF. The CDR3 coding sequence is TGTGCCAGCAGCTTGAGAAGCGGCTATGGCTACACCTTC.

CDR3 protein: CASSVGGNYGYTF. For the CDR3, the DNA is TGTGCCAGCAGCGTGGGGGGTAACTATGGCTACACCTTC. The chain recombines TRBV28 with TRBJ1-2, with D tentatively TRBD1 (5 bases). In germline, CDR1 is MDHEN, CDR2 SYDVKM. There are 13 residues in the CDR3. The V gene lost 6 bases and the J gene lost 1 base, with 9 bases spanning the gap.

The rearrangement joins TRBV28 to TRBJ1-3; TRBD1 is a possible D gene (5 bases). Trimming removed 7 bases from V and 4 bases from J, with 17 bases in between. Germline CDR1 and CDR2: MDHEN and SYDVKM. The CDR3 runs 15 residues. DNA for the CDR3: TGTGCCAGCACCCAGACTGTGGGGCTGGGAAACACCATATATTTT. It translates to CASTQTVGLGNTIYF.

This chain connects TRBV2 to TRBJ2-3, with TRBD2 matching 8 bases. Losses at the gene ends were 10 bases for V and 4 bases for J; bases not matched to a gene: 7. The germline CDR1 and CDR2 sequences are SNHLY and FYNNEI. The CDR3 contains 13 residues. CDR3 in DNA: TGTGCCACCGGGGGGGGATTCGCAGATACGCAGTATTTT. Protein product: CATGGGFADTQYF.

The CDR3 loop is CASSTEAGRHGYTF. The CDR3 region has the DNA TGTGCCAGCAGCACGGAGGCGGGGCGGCATGGCTACACCTTC. This rearrangement joins TRBV6-6 to TRBJ1-2, with D perhaps TRBD1 (5 bases). Trimming removed 6 bases at V and 6 bases at J, with 17 bases between. Germline V gene sequence: CDR1 MNHNY, CDR2 SVGAGI (reference sequence). This CDR3 is 14 amino acids long.

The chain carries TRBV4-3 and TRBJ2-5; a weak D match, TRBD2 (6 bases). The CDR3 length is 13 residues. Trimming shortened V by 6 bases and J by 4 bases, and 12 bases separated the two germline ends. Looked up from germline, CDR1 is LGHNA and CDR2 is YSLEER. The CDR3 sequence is CASSRGEAETQYF. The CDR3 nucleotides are TGCGCCAGCAGTCGAGGGGAGGCAGAGACCCAGTACTTC.

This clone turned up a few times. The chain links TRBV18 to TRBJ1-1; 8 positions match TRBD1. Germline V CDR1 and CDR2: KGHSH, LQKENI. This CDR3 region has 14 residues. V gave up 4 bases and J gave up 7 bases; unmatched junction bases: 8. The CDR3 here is CASSQSDRGYEAFF. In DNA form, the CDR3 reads TGTGCCAGCTCACAATCAGACAGGGGATATGAAGCTTTCTTT.

The CDR3 DNA follows: TGCGCCAGCAGCTTGGAAGCGGGATGGGGGGAGACCCAGTACTTC. Its translation is CASSLEAGWGETQYF. The J gene is TRBJ2-5, the V gene TRBV5-1, with TRBD2 identical over 7 bases. Germline CDR1 and CDR2: SGHRS and YFSETQ. Germline trimming cut 0 bases from V and 5 bases from J; bases unmatched to any gene: 7. This CDR3 has 15 residues.

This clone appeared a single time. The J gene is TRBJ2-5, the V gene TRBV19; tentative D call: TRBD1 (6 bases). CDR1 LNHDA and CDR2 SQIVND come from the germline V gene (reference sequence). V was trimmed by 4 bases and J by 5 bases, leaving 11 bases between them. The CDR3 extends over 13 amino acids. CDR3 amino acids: CASSTLRGETQYF. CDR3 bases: TGTGCCAGTAGTACACTAAGGGGGGAGACCCAGTACTTC.

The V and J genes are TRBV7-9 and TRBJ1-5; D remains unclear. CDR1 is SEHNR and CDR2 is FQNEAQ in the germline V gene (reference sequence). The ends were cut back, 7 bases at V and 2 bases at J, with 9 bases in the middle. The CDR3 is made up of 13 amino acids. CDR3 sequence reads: CASKGAGNQPQHF. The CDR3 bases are TGTGCCAGCAAGGGAGCGGGCAATCAGCCCCAGCATTTT.

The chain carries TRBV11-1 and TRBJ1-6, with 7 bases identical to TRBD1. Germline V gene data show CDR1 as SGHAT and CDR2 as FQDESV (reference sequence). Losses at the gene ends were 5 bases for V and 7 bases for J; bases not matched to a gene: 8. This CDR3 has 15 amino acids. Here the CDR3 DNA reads TGTGCCAGCAGCAGAGGACAGGCGGAGAATTCACCCCTCCACTTT. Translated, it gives CASSRGQAENSPLHF.

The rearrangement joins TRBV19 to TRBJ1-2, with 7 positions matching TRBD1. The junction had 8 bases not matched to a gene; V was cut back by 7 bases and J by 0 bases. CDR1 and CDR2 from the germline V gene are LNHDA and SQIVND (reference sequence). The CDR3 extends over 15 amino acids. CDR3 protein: CASILGTATNYGYTF. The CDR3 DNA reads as TGTGCCAGTATATTAGGGACAGCAACTAACTATGGCTACACCTTC.

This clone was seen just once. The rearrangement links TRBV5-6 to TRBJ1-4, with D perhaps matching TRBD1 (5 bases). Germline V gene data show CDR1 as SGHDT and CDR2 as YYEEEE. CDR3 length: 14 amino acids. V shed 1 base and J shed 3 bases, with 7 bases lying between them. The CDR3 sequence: CASSLRGSNEKLFF. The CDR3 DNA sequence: TGTGCCAGCAGCTTGCGGGGGTCTAATGAAAAACTGTTTTTT.

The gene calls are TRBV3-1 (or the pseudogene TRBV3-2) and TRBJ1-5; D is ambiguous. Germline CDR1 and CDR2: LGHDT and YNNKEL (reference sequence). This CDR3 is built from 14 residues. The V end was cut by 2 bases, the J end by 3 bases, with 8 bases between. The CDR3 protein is CASSQIQNNQPQHF. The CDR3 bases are TGTGCCAGCAGCCAAATCCAGAACAATCAGCCCCAGCATTTT.

The CDR3 DNA sequence: TGTGCCAGCAGCTTAGGGCCGGGGGTCTCCTACAATGAGCAGTTCTTC. Translating it yields CASSLGPGVSYNEQFF. The chain uses TRBV11-1 and TRBJ2-1; TRBD2 might be the D (6 bases). The CDR3 has 16 amino acids. Trimming shortened V by 1 base and J by 0 bases, and 10 bases separated the two germline ends. Looked up from germline, CDR1 is SGHAT and CDR2 is FQDESV (reference sequence).

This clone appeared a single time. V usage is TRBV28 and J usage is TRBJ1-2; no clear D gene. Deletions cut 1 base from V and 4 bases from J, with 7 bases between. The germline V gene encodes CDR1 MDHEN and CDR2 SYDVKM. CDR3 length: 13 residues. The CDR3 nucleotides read TGTGCCAGCAGTTTATCTATAGCCTATGGCTACACCTTC. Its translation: CASSLSIAYGYTF.

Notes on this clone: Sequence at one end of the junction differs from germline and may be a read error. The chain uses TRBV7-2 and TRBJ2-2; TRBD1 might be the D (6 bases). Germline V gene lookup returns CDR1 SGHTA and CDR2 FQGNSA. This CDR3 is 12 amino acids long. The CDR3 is CANSPGVGELFF. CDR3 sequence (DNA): TGTGCCAACAGCCCAGGGGTGGGGGAGCTGTTTTTT. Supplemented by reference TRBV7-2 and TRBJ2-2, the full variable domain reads GAGVSQSPSNKVTEKGKDVELRCDPISGHTALYWYRQSLGQGLEFLIYFQGNSAPDKSGLPSDRFSAERTGGSVSTLTIQRTQQEDSAVYLCANSPGVGELFFGEGSRLTVL.

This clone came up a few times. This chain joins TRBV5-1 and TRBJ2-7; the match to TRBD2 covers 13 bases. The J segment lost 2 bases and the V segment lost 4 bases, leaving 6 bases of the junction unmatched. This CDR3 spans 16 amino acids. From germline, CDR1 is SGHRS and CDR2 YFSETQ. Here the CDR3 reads CASSRGLAGLTYEQYF. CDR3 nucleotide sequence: TGCGCCAGCAGCAGGGGACTAGCGGGGTTAACCTACGAGCAGTACTTC. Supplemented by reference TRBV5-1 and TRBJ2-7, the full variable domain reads KAGVTQTPRYLIKTRGQQVTLSCSPISGHRSVSWYQQTPGQGLQFLFEYFSETQRNKGNFPGRFSGRQFSNSRSEMNVSTLELGDSALYLCASSRGLAGLTYEQYFGPGTRLTVT.

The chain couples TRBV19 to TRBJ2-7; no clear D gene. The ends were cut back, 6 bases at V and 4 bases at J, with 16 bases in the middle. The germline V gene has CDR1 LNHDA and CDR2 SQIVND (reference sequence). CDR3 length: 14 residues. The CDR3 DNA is TGTGCCAGTAGACCGGGTCCTGACTTTTACGAGCAGTACTTC. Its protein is CASRPGPDFYEQYF.

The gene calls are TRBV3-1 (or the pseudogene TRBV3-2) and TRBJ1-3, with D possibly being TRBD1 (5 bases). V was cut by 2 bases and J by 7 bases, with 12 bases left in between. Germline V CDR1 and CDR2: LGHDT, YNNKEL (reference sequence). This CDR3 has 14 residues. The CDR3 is CASSQTGGTNTIYF. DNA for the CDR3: TGTGCCAGCAGCCAAACGGGGGGGACGAACACCATATATTTT.

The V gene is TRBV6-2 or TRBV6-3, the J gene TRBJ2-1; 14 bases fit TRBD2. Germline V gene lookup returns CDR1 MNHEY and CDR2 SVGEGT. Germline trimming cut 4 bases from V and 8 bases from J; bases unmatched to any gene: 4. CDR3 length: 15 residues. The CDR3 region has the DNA TGTGCCAGCAGTTCGGGACTAGCGGGAGTATATGAGCAGTTCTTC. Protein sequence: CASSSGLAGVYEQFF.

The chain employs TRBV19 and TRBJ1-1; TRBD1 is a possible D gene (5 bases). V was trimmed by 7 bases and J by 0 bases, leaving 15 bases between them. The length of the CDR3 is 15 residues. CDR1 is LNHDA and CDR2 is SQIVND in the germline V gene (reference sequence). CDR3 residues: CASIPSGSMNTEAFF. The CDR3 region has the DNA TGTGCCAGTATCCCTTCAGGGTCCATGAACACTGAAGCTTTCTTT.

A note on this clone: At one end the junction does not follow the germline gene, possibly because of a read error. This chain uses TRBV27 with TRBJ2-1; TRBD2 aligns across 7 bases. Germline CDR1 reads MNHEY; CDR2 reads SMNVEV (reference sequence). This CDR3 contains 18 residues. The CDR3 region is CASSLSASGPALGNEQFF. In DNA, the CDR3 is TGTGCCAGCAGTCTATCGGCTAGCGGCCCTGCGCTAGGCAATGAGCAGTTCTTC.

CDR3 sequence reads: CASSTGQGGIYGYTF. The CDR3, as DNA: TGTGCCAGCAGCACCGGACAGGGAGGCATCTATGGCTACACCTTC. The chain uses TRBV11-2 and TRBJ1-2, with 8 bases lining up with TRBD1. V dropped 5 bases and J dropped 4; count of bases not matched to a gene: 9. Germline V gives CDR1 SGHAT, CDR2 FQNNGV. This CDR3 comprises 15 residues.